The rows below give T cell receptor beta chains drawn from one sample of a study of CD8+ T cells in alopecia areata. TCRdb's copy holds only in-frame clones and misses some; the assay was immunoSEQ multiplex PCR. The table has hundreds of thousands of clones, about 60% seen once. The material was CD4+ T cells sorted from blood, obtained around week 54, from a patient treated with tofacitinib. These receptors came from a human donor with alopecia areata. The CDR3 runs from the conserved cysteine through the conserved F or W. The D gene is left open where the match is weak. Only part of the rows carry a size: once, few, many, or a class if the clone is expanded.

v_call	d_call	clone_size	j_call	cdr3_nt	cdr3_aa
TRBV29-1	.	few	TRBJ2-3	TGCAGCGTTGAGAAGGCGGCAGATACGCAGTATTTT	CSVEKAADTQYF
TRBV4-3	.	few	TRBJ1-1	TGCGCCAGCAGCCCACTGGGGACTCGGCGTGAAGCTTTCTTT	CASSPLGTRREAFF
TRBV30	TRBD2	.	TRBJ2-6	TGTGCCTGGAGACCGGTGGGAGGGTTAGTCCTTTCTGGGGCCAACGTCCTGACTTTC	CAWRPVGGLVLSGANVLTF
TRBV5-1	TRBD1	.	TRBJ1-1	TGCGCCAGCACCTACGGAGGGGGCGAGAACACTGAAGCTTTCTTT	CASTYGGGENTEAFF
TRBV30	.	.	TRBJ1-3	TGTGCCTGGAGTGTACAGGGCGGAAACACCATATATTTT	CAWSVQGGNTIYF
TRBV7-3	.	once	TRBJ2-3	TGTGCCAGCAGCTCCCGACAAGTGGCAGATACGCAGTATTTT	CASSSRQVADTQYF
TRBV30	.	.	TRBJ1-2	TGTGCTGGGAGAGGGCAGAACAACTATGGCTACACCTTC	CAGRGQNNYGYTF
TRBV9	.	.	TRBJ2-6	TGTGCCAGCAGCGCCGGGATCGCCGGGGCCAACGTCCTGACTTTC	CASSAGIAGANVLTF
TRBV7-2	.	.	TRBJ1-2	TGTGCCAGCAACTCACAGGGAATAGCTAACTATGGCTACACCTTC	CASNSQGIANYGYTF
TRBV21-1	.	.	TRBJ2-3	TGTGCCAGCAGCTTCCGGACAGGGCCAGATACGCAGTATTTT	CASSFRTGPDTQYF
TRBV7-9	.	few	TRBJ1-1	TGTGCCAGCAGCTCCACAGGCCTACCCGAAGCTTTCTTT	CASSSTGLPEAFF
TRBV30	.	.	TRBJ2-5	TGTGCCTGGAGTAATGGGGCCATCCAACAAGAGACCCAGTACTTC	CAWSNGAIQQETQYF
TRBV5-1	TRBD2	.	TRBJ2-1	TGCGCCAGCAGCTTGGGACTAGCGGGGGCGGCCTACAATGAGCAGTTCTTC	CASSLGLAGAAYNEQFF
TRBV14	TRBD1	few	TRBJ1-2	TGTGCCAGCAGCCAAGATCTCCACAGGGGCTATGGCTACACCTTC	CASSQDLHRGYGYTF
TRBV29-1	TRBD1	few	TRBJ2-5	TGCAGCGTAGTTGGACAGGGGAAGGAAAGGGACTTC	CSVVGQGKERDF
TRBV4-2	.	.	TRBJ2-2	TGTGCCAGCAGCCAAGATCCGGGGCTGGACACCGGGGAGCTGTTTTTT	CASSQDPGLDTGELFF
TRBV7-2	TRBD1	few	TRBJ1-6	TGTGCCAGCAGCCCCCCACAGGGGGATAATTCACCCCTCCACTTT	CASSPPQGDNSPLHF
TRBV25-1	.	.	TRBJ1-1	TGTGCCAGCAGAGGCCCAGGGGCGTTCACTGAAGCTTTCTTT	CASRGPGAFTEAFF
TRBV9	TRBD1	.	TRBJ1-6	TGTGCCAGCAGCGTAGACTGGGACAGCTATAATTCACCCCTCCACTTT	CASSVDWDSYNSPLHF
TRBV25-1	.	.	TRBJ2-2	TGTGCCAGCAGTGTGGGACGGGCGAACACCGGGGAGCTGTTTTTT	CASSVGRANTGELFF
TRBV30	TRBD2	few	TRBJ2-5	TGTGCCTGGGGACTAGCGGAAGAGACCCAGTACTTC	CAWGLAEETQYF
TRBV27	TRBD2	.	TRBJ2-7	TGTGCCAGCAGTTCTTACGCGGGACTAGCAGGCGAGCAGTACTTC	CASSSYAGLAGEQYF
TRBV7-9	TRBD1	.	TRBJ1-2	TGTGCCAGCAGCTTACGCCGGGACAGGGTGGACTATGGCTACACCTTC	CASSLRRDRVDYGYTF
TRBV29-1	.	.	TRBJ2-7	TGCAGCGCTACCGAGAGTGTCTGGGGCGAGCAGTACTTC	CSATESVWGEQYF
TRBV6-6	.	few	TRBJ2-5	TGTGCCAGCAGTATAGCGGAAGAGACCCAGTACTTC	CASSIAEETQYF
TRBV19	.	few	TRBJ2-4	TGTGCCAGTAGTTCCCGGCGGCTAGCCAAAAACATTCAGTACTTC	CASSSRRLAKNIQYF
TRBV6-5	.	few	TRBJ2-7	TGTGCCAGCAGCCAAAGGATCTACGAGCAGTACTTC	CASSQRIYEQYF
TRBV2	.	.	TRBJ2-1	TGTGCCAGCAGTGAAGCAGAGGGAAGTGAGCAGTTCTTC	CASSEAEGSEQFF
TRBV4-2	.	few	TRBJ2-3	TGTGCCAGCAGCCAAGAACGTTATTTGGATACGCAGTATTTT	CASSQERYLDTQYF
TRBV18	.	.	TRBJ2-5	TGTGCCAGCTCACCTCCAGTTCAAGAGACCCAGTACTTC	CASSPPVQETQYF